Presented here are 4 T cell receptor beta chains from one specimen sequenced in a study of T cell responses to AZD1222 COVID-19 vaccine. Here immunoSEQ multiplex PCR was the method, and the copy in TCRdb shows in-frame clones only, minus some. The data contain about 140,000 clones, 92% of them singletons. The starting material was peripheral blood, obtained 28 days after the second AZD1222 dose. These receptors were obtained from an adult who received the AZD1222 COVID-19 vaccine.

The rearrangement uses TRBV3-1 (or the pseudogene TRBV3-2) and TRBJ2-5; D ambiguous. The V gene lost 6 bases and the J gene lost 8 bases, with 10 bases spanning the gap. This CDR3 spans 11 amino acids. The germline V gene has CDR1 LGHDT and CDR2 YNNKEL (reference sequence). CDR3 region: CASRSRITQYF. The CDR3 nucleotides read TGTGCCAGCAGATCGAGGATAACCCAGTACTTC.

The chain combines TRBV6-5 with TRBJ1-2; 8 bases fit TRBD1. The germline V gene encodes CDR1 MNHEY and CDR2 SVGAGI. The junction had 13 bases not matched to a gene; V was cut back by 6 bases and J by 10 bases. The CDR3 covers 14 residues. The CDR3 sequence is CASSNAWDRNHYTF. The CDR3 DNA reads as TGTGCCAGCAGCAACGCATGGGACAGGAATCACTACACCTTC.

The J gene is TRBJ2-2, the V gene TRBV30; no reliable D call. V lost 0 bases and J lost 0, with 11 bases in between. CDR3 length: 16 amino acids. Germline loops: CDR1 GTSNPN, CDR2 SVGIG (reference sequence). Here the CDR3 reads CAWSVGRLANTGELFF. The CDR3 bases are TGTGCCTGGAGTGTCGGGCGGTTAGCGAACACCGGGGAGCTGTTTTTT. Variable domain in full (rest from reference TRBV30 and TRBJ2-2): SQTIHQWPATLVQPVGSPLSLECTVEGTSNPNLYWYRQAAGRGLQLLFYSVGIGQISSEVPQNLSASRPQDRQFILSSKKLLLSDSGFYLCAWSVGRLANTGELFFGEGSRLTVL.

This chain links TRBV5-1 with TRBJ2-2; no firm D call. This CDR3 region has 12 residues. The germline V gene has CDR1 SGHRS and CDR2 YFSETQ. The V and J ends lost 4 bases and 0 bases respectively, with 1 base between them. The CDR3 protein is CASSTNTGELFF. The CDR3, as DNA: TGCGCCAGCAGCACGAACACCGGGGAGCTGTTTTTT.